A single sample gave rise to the 13 T cell receptor beta chains below, sequenced in a study of blood T cells in healthy people across ages. A second PCR, run for roughly 6 to 11 cycles, used a sample-barcoded 5' primer plus a J-beta primer mix. TCRdb recomputed calls from the 5' RACE reads with MiXCR, one row per CDR3 protein. The sample shows 650,000 to 800,000 distinct CDR3 sequences, more than 40% of them seen only once. Sequenced: blood. The receptors stem from a man aged 60 to 69 in good health.

This clonotype has just a few counts. The V and J genes are TRBV20-1 and TRBJ2-3; TRBD2 aligns across 10 bases. The CDR3 runs to 16 residues. Germline lookup yields CDR1 DFQATT and CDR2 SNEGSKA (reference sequence). V lost 5 bases, J lost 4 bases, and 12 bases stayed unmatched. For the CDR3, the DNA is TGCAGTGCTCACGGATCACTAGCGGGGAGGGCAGATACGCAGTATTTT. This translates into CSAHGSLAGRADTQYF.

This clonotype is a singleton in its sample. The genes are TRBV7-2 and TRBJ2-7, with 8 bases fitting TRBD2. CDR3 length: 18 amino acids. Germline lookup yields CDR1 SGHTA and CDR2 FQGNSA. The junction had 11 bases not matched to a gene; V was cut back by 1 base and J by 0 bases. CDR3 amino acids: CASSLVEAGEKRSYEQYF. CDR3 nucleotides: TGTGCCAGCAGCTTAGTAGAAGCGGGGGAGAAACGCTCCTACGAGCAGTACTTC.

The rearrangement joins TRBV3-1 to TRBJ2-7; D is ambiguous. Germline V gene sequence: CDR1 LGHDT, CDR2 YNNKEL (reference sequence). CDR3 length equals 14 residues. V was pared by 0 bases and J by 1 base, with 7 bases between. Written as DNA, the CDR3 is TGTGCCAGCAGCCAAGATACCATATCCTACGAGCAGTACTTC. This codes for CASSQDTISYEQYF.

The rearrangement joins TRBV4-3 to TRBJ2-1, with 10 bases that match TRBD2. The CDR3 spans 15 residues. CDR1 LGHNA and CDR2 YSLEER come from the germline V gene. Germline trimming cut 5 bases from V and 5 bases from J; bases unmatched to any gene: 6. The CDR3 sequence: CASSLLAGSDNEQFF. CDR3 DNA: TGCGCCAGCAGCTTACTAGCGGGGAGTGACAATGAGCAGTTCTTC.

The CDR3 DNA reads as TGTGCCAGCAGCTTACGGTACGTGGCTGTCAATACAGGGGGAGCAACCTACGAGCAGTACTTC. Its translation: CASSLRYVAVNTGGATYEQYF. The chain links TRBV11-2 to TRBJ2-7, with 8 bases matching TRBD1. Germline V gene lookup returns CDR1 SGHAT and CDR2 FQNNGV. The V segment lost 2 bases and the J segment 2 bases; nucleotides outside the gene matches: 23. The CDR3 is made up of 21 amino acids.

This clonotype was seen at least ten times. The V gene is TRBV20-1, the J gene TRBJ2-1; maybe TRBD2 (6 bases). CDR1 and CDR2 from the germline V gene are DFQATT and SNEGSKA (reference sequence). V lost 5 bases and J lost 5, with 19 bases in between. The CDR3 is 15 residues long. The CDR3 here is CSAPPPSAGNNEQFF. The CDR3 nucleotides read TGCAGTGCTCCCCCCCCTAGCGCTGGAAACAATGAGCAGTTCTTC.

There are a few counts of this clonotype. V usage is TRBV12-3 or TRBV12-4 and J usage is TRBJ2-3; D uncertain. Trimming removed 4 bases from V and 5 bases from J, with 7 bases in between. There are 12 residues in the CDR3. DNA of the CDR3: TGTGCCAGCAGTTCCCCTATAGATACGCAGTATTTT. It specifies CASSSPIDTQYF.

The table lists this clonotype with a few counts. The chain employs TRBV12-3 or TRBV12-4 and TRBJ1-5; 9 bases are a match to TRBD1. J was trimmed by 5 bases and V by 6 bases; bases with no gene match: 5. This CDR3 contains 14 residues. The DNA of the CDR3 is TGTGCCAGCAGACAGGGGGCGCGGGATCAGCCCCAGCATTTT. Translated: CASRQGARDQPQHF.

The chain employs TRBV20-1 and TRBJ2-3; D is undetermined. V gave up 0 bases and J gave up 6 bases, with 13 bases separating them. The CDR3 contains 14 residues. The germline CDR1 and CDR2 sequences are DFQATT and SNEGSKA (reference sequence). CDR3 bases: TGCAGTGCTAGAGATTACGGTAGGGATGATACGCAGTATTTT. The encoded protein is CSARDYGRDDTQYF.

As to this clonotype: The junction does not match germline at one end; this may be a read error. The chain recombines TRBV3-1 with TRBJ2-7; D gene unclear. The CDR3 length is 11 residues. CDR1 LGHDT and CDR2 YNNKEL come from the germline V gene (reference sequence). CDR3: CASSHQYGQYF. The DNA of the CDR3 is TGTGCCAGCAGCCATCAGTACGGGCAGTACTTC.

In this sample, this clonotype turned up once. The genes are TRBV6-1 and TRBJ2-3; maybe TRBD1 (6 bases). Trimming stripped 6 bases from V and 9 bases from J, with 16 bases between. Germline CDR1 is MNHNS and CDR2 is SASEGT. The CDR3 is 13 amino acids. The CDR3 nucleotides read TGTGCCAGCAGGGAGACAGGTCCTAGGACGCAGTATTTT. Translated: CASRETGPRTQYF.

The chain is built from TRBV5-1 and TRBJ2-1, with 9 bases identical to TRBD1. CDR1 SGHRS and CDR2 YFSETQ come from the germline V gene. Unmatched junction bases numbered 8, after V lost 4 bases and J lost 6 bases. The CDR3 length is 15 residues. The CDR3 loop reads CASSLTGQGPNEQFF. DNA of the CDR3: TGCGCCAGCAGCCTTACCGGACAGGGGCCCAATGAGCAGTTCTTC.

The CDR3 DNA sequence: TGTGCCAGCAGCCACCCAGGCGACGAGCGATACTTC. It specifies CASSHPGDERYF. The chain links TRBV3-1 to TRBJ2-5; no clear D. The CDR3 spans 12 residues. The V end was cut by 3 bases, the J end by 14 bases, with 16 bases between. Germline CDR1 is LGHDT and CDR2 is YNNKEL (reference sequence).